This TCR beta chain comes out of a study of identical twins. Whole-study findings and limits: Beta clonotypes that were abundant in cord blood contained fewer insertions, a pattern absent from memory repertoires. Those out-of-frame alpha sequences shared by twins showed an excess of low generation probability.

Each CDR3 protein is one row after TCRdb ran MiXCR on the 5' RACE reads. Here the sample spans 450,000 or so distinct CDR3 sequences, 14% being singletons. As regards this clonotype: Antigen unknown. One end of the junction does not line up with germline, which may come from a read error.

Germline V CDR1 and CDR2: MNHNS, SASEGT. This CDR3 is built from 14 residues. Another study also made use of these data, one on yellow fever vaccine responses in identical twins. From that paper: As reported, the vaccine T cell response of twins seemed partly convergent and partly personalized.

This sequence joins TRBV6-1 and TRBJ2-1, with a possible D match to TRBD1 (5 bases). This receptor was identified in a woman aged 18-29 years in good health. Sequencing was carried out using CD4+ T cells sorted from blood. The CDR3 loop reads CASSRGRGYNEKFF. DNA for the CDR3: TGTGCCAGCAGTAGGGGAAGGGGATACAATGAGAAGTTCTTC.